These 11 T cell receptor beta chains share one sample of origin, sequenced in a study of T cell clones after liver transplantation. The repertoire was sequenced with immunoSEQ multiplex PCR; TCRdb's copy has only in-frame clones and lacks some. Here the sample spans approximately 55,000 clones, approximately 71% being singletons. Here the sequenced sample was CD4+ T cells from blood, taken more than 53 months after liver transplant. Receptors originate from a human patient who received a liver transplant. Part of the T cell pool may stem from the graft donor.

This chain links TRBV7-9 with TRBJ2-7, with D tentatively TRBD2 (7 bases). Trimming left V 5 bases short and J 6 bases short, with 17 bases between. Germline V gives CDR1 SEHNR, CDR2 FQNEAQ (reference sequence). The CDR3 covers 14 residues. CDR3 amino acids: CASSPEGRGLEQYF. CDR3 sequence (DNA): TGTGCCAGCAGCCCAGAGGGGCGGGGGCTCGAGCAGTACTTC.

V gene TRBV6-1 combines with J gene TRBJ1-6; D perhaps matches TRBD1 (5 bases). The CDR3 is 17 residues long. Trimming stripped 4 bases from V and 5 bases from J, with 18 bases between. The germline CDR1 and CDR2 sequences are MNHNS and SASEGT. CDR3 sequence: CASSVNGGPENNSPLHF. CDR3 nucleotides: TGTGCCAGCAGTGTTAATGGGGGACCGGAGAATAATTCACCCCTCCACTTT.

The chain has TRBV18 and TRBJ1-1, with D uncertain. The CDR3 runs to 11 residues. The germline CDR1 and CDR2 sequences are KGHSH and LQKENI. V was cut by 5 bases and J by 5 bases, with 6 bases left in between. The CDR3 bases are TGTGCCAGCTCAGGGGAGACTGAAGCTTTCTTT. Translated: CASSGETEAFF.

The V and J genes are TRBV7-8 and TRBJ1-5; D is ambiguous. The germline CDR1 and CDR2 sequences are SGHVS and FQNEAQ. This CDR3 region has 14 residues. Trimming shortened V by 4 bases and J by 11 bases, and 18 bases separated the two germline ends. The CDR3 nucleotides are TGTGCCAGCAGCTCCTCCTCTGGATCGATTTCCCAGCATTTT. Translation: CASSSSSGSISQHF.

This CDR3 is CASSLGQGGETQYF. For the CDR3, the DNA is TGTGCCAGCAGCTTAGGACAGGGAGGAGAGACCCAGTACTTC. This chain joins TRBV11-2 and TRBJ2-5; possible D gene TRBD1, 7 bases. CDR1 and CDR2 from the germline V gene are SGHAT and FQNNGV. The V end was cut by 1 base, the J end by 4 bases, with 10 bases between. The CDR3 loop spans 14 amino acids.

V and J are TRBV5-4 and TRBJ1-4; 7 bases match TRBD1. The V segment lost 4 bases and the J segment 4 bases; nucleotides outside the gene matches: 4. Germline V gene data show CDR1 as SGHNT and CDR2 as YYREEE (reference sequence). The length of the CDR3 is 14 residues. The CDR3 loop reads CASSTGTVNEKLFF. CDR3 nucleotide sequence: TGTGCCAGCAGCACCGGGACAGTTAATGAAAAACTGTTTTTT.

The chain couples TRBV10-2 to TRBJ2-1; 8 bases fit TRBD2. J lost 6 bases, V lost 6 bases, and 7 bases had no gene match. The length of the CDR3 is 14 residues. The germline V gene encodes CDR1 WSHSY and CDR2 SAAADI. The CDR3 reads CASRRSGGINEQFF. The CDR3 DNA reads as TGCGCCAGCAGAAGGAGCGGGGGCATCAATGAGCAGTTCTTC.

The J gene is TRBJ2-3, the V gene TRBV6-5; 12 bases map to TRBD2. Germline V gene lookup returns CDR1 MNHEY and CDR2 SVGAGI. V shed 7 bases and J 4 bases; nucleotides not matched to a gene: 6. The CDR3 runs to 15 residues. CDR3 region: CASKLLAGGPDTQYF. CDR3 bases: TGTGCCAGCAAACTCCTAGCGGGGGGGCCAGATACGCAGTATTTT.

The V and J genes are TRBV6-1 and TRBJ1-4, with D possibly being TRBD1 (5 bases). The V gene's germline CDR1 is MNHNS and CDR2 SASEGT. There are 15 residues in the CDR3. V gave up 4 bases and J gave up 7 bases, with 16 bases separating them. The CDR3 reads CASSGNRGGLEKLFF. DNA of the CDR3: TGTGCCAGCAGTGGAAACCGGGGGGGACTTGAAAAACTGTTTTTT.

The chain uses TRBV5-1 and TRBJ2-3, with 9 bases identical to TRBD1. V shed 5 bases and J 4 bases; nucleotides not matched to a gene: 8. This CDR3 has 15 amino acids. Germline CDR1 reads SGHRS; CDR2 reads YFSETQ. CDR3: CASSYGDRDADTQYF. The CDR3 coding sequence is TGCGCCAGCAGTTACGGGGACAGGGACGCAGATACGCAGTATTTT. Combining the CDR3 with reference TRBV5-1 and TRBJ2-3 gives the whole variable domain KAGVTQTPRYLIKTRGQQVTLSCSPISGHRSVSWYQQTPGQGLQFLFEYFSETQRNKGNFPGRFSGRQFSNSRSEMNVSTLELGDSALYLCASSYGDRDADTQYFGPGTRLTVL.

The sample holds one count of this clone. The chain uses TRBV4-1 and TRBJ1-3, with TRBD1 as a possible D gene (5 bases). The germline gives CDR1 MGHRA, CDR2 YSYEKL. The CDR3 is 17 amino acids. Trimming removed 1 base at V and 0 bases at J, with 13 bases between. Here the CDR3 DNA reads TGCGCCAGCAGCCAAGGACCTACCGGGGGCTCTGGAAACACCATATATTTT. It translates to CASSQGPTGGSGNTIYF.